This TCR beta chain was captured in a study of follicular helper T cells after annual influenza vaccination. The CDR3 is made up of 17 amino acids. V was clipped by 3 bases and J by 6 bases; unmatched bases: 19. Germline CDR1 GTSNPN, CDR2 SVGIG (reference sequence). Sample time point: 2014-2015 season, 7 days after vaccination. The repertoire was sequenced with immunoSEQ multiplex PCR; TCRdb's copy has only in-frame clones and lacks some. The profile covers around 15,000 clones, with roughly 84% appearing a single time and approximately 1.3% taken by the ten largest. This chain links TRBV30 with TRBJ1-2; 7 nucleotides match TRBD1. The sample was CXCR5+ CD38- circulating T follicular helper cells from blood, taken 7 days after influenza vaccination. Subset denoted: circulating Tfh, non-naive CD4+CXCR5+PD-1+ (ICOS+CD38+ or ICOS-CD38-). This receptor was taken from an adult who received the influenza vaccine. CDR3 sequence: CAWRATGTVIYDDGYTF. DNA for the CDR3: TGTGCCTGGAGAGCTACGGGGACAGTTATTTACGATGATGGCTACACCTTC.